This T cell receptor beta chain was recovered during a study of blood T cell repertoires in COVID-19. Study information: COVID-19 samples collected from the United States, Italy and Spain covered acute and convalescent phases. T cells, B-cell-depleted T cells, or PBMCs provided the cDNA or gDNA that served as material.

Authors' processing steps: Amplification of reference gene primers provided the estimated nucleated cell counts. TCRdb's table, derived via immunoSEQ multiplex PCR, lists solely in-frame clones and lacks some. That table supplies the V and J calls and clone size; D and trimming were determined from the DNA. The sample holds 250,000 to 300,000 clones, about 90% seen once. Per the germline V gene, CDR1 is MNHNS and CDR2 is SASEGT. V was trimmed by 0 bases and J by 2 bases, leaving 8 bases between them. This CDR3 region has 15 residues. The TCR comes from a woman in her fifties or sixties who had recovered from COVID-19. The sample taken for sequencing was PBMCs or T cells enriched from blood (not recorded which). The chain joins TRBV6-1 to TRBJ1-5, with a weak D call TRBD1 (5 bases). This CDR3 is CASSEAQGGNQPQHF. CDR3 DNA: TGTGCCAGCAGTGAAGCTCAGGGCGGCAATCAGCCCCAGCATTTT.